These 32 T cell receptor beta chains were sequenced from one sample in a study of lymphopenia after photon versus proton radiotherapy (dated by TCRdb to between 2018 and 2021). The library was obtained by the immunoSEQ multiplex PCR assay. TCRdb took this table from immuneACCESS and kept in-frame rearrangements with V and J called. Such tables lack part of the clones; where checked against another copy, unresolved V genes explain under half of the gap, and the rest is unexplained. The sample table lists approximately 16,000 clones, roughly 82% of them with a count of one. The ten largest make up about 20% of the sample. The sequencing here drew on peripheral blood, taken from a patient treated with proton-based radiotherapy. Source of these receptors: a man aged 70 or older with pancreatic cancer.

The chain's CDR3 is CASSIRSWGGNNQPQHF. CDR3 bases: TGTGCCAGTAGTATAAGGTCCTGGGGGGGAAACAATCAGCCCCAGCATTTT. The chain recombines TRBV19 with TRBJ1-5; possible D gene TRBD1, 5 bases. Germline CDR1 reads LNHDA; CDR2 reads SQIVND (reference sequence). The CDR3 runs to 17 residues. The V and J ends lost 2 bases and 3 bases respectively, with 17 bases between them.

This clone is labeled as medium-sized. The genes are TRBV7-9 and TRBJ2-2; 9 bases match TRBD1. Germline values: CDR1 SEHNR, CDR2 FQNEAQ (reference sequence). V lost 5 bases, J lost 3 bases, and 7 bases stayed unmatched. This CDR3 has 16 amino acids. For the CDR3, the DNA is TGTGCCAGCAGCCAAGGGACAGGGTTTTACACCGGGGAGCTGTTTTTT. Translated, it gives CASSQGTGFYTGELFF.

This chain uses TRBV5-1 with TRBJ2-7, with D perhaps matching TRBD1 or TRBD2 (5 bases each). Trimming took off 0 bases at V and 5 bases at J, with 24 bases between the two ends. The CDR3 covers 18 residues. CDR1 and CDR2 from the germline V gene are SGHRS and YFSETQ. The CDR3 region is CASSLVTGTGSLGHEQYF. The CDR3 bases are TGCGCCAGCAGCTTGGTCACCGGGACGGGGTCCCTCGGCCACGAGCAGTACTTC. Complete variable domain (other parts from reference TRBV5-1 and TRBJ2-7): KAGVTQTPRYLIKTRGQQVTLSCSPISGHRSVSWYQQTPGQGLQFLFEYFSETQRNKGNFPGRFSGRQFSNSRSEMNVSTLELGDSALYLCASSLVTGTGSLGHEQYFGPGTRLTVT.

V usage is TRBV6-6 and J usage is TRBJ1-1; D is possibly TRBD1 (5 bases). V was cut by 1 base and J by 1 base, with 7 bases left in between. Germline loops: CDR1 MNHNY, CDR2 SVGAGI (reference sequence). The CDR3 loop spans 14 amino acids. This CDR3 is CASSYYGQNTEAFF. DNA of the CDR3: TGTGCCAGCAGTTACTATGGACAGAACACTGAAGCTTTCTTT.

The chain carries TRBV29-1 and TRBJ1-2, with D possibly TRBD1 on 6 matching bases. This CDR3 spans 12 amino acids. The germline CDR1 and CDR2 sequences are SQVTM and ANQGSEA. Trimming pared 8 bases from V and 4 bases from J, leaving 14 bases between. The CDR3 reads CSTEGEGYGYTF. DNA of the CDR3: TGCAGCACTGAGGGGGAGGGCTATGGCTACACCTTC.

The V gene is TRBV6-5, the J gene TRBJ1-5, with a possible D match to TRBD1 (5 bases). The CDR3 totals 13 residues. Germline V gene sequence: CDR1 MNHEY, CDR2 SVGAGI. Trimming stripped 8 bases from V and 4 bases from J, with 12 bases between. The CDR3 nucleotides are TGTGCCAGCGGACTAAACAGGAATCAGCCCCAGCATTTT. Translation gives CASGLNRNQPQHF.

This chain connects TRBV30 to TRBJ1-1; TRBD1 might be the D (6 bases). The CDR3 has 14 amino acids. Germline V gene lookup returns CDR1 GTSNPN and CDR2 SVGIG (reference sequence). Trimming took off 2 bases at V and 2 bases at J, with 12 bases between the two ends. The CDR3 sequence: CAWSMGHANTEAFF. In DNA, the CDR3 is TGTGCCTGGAGTATGGGACACGCTAACACTGAAGCTTTCTTT.

CDR3 DNA: TGTGCCAGCAGTCAAGGGACAGGGTTAATAGAGACCCAGTACTTC. It codes for CASSQGTGLIETQYF. The chain is built from TRBV25-1 and TRBJ2-5; 9 bases line up with TRBD1. CDR1 is MGHDK, CDR2 SYGVNS, per germline. Trimming at V came to 5 bases and at J to 4 bases, leaving 8 bases not matched to a gene. The CDR3 sequence is 15 residues long.

The chain carries TRBV11-3 and TRBJ2-2, with D maybe TRBD2 (7 bases). Trimming took off 10 bases at V and 4 bases at J, with 22 bases between the two ends. The CDR3 extends over 16 amino acids. Germline loops: CDR1 SGHNT, CDR2 YENEEA. CDR3: CATAMGGPAGTGELFF. The CDR3 DNA follows: TGTGCCACCGCCATGGGGGGGCCCGCGGGCACCGGGGAGCTGTTTTTT. Full variable domain (remainder filled in from reference TRBV11-3 and TRBJ2-2): EAGVVQSPRYKIIEKKQPVAFWCNPISGHNTLYWYLQNLGQGPELLIRYENEEAVDDSQLPKDRFSAERLKGVDSTLKIQPAELGDSAVYLCATAMGGPAGTGELFFGEGSRLTVL.

This clone is a singleton in its sample. The chain combines TRBV28 with TRBJ2-5; either TRBD1 or TRBD2 may supply D (5 bases each). Gene TRBJ2-7 matches the end of the DNA better, so the J call may be wrong. There are 13 residues in the CDR3. Germline CDR1 MDHEN, CDR2 SYDVKM. CDR3 nucleotide sequence: TGTGCCAGCAACTTCCGGGGCCTCGGCGAGCAGTACTTC. It encodes CASNFRGLGEQYF.

This chain connects TRBV2 to TRBJ1-1, with D unresolved. The V end lost 2 bases, the J end lost 8 bases, and 9 bases lay between the germline ends. The CDR3 totals 12 residues. Germline V gene lookup returns CDR1 SNHLY and CDR2 FYNNEI. For the CDR3, the DNA is TGTGCCAGCAGTGAACCTCCCCGAGAAGCTTTCTTT. It encodes CASSEPPREAFF.

The chain couples TRBV4-1 to TRBJ1-5; D gene unclear. Trimming pared 2 bases from V and 0 bases from J, leaving 8 bases between. The germline V gene has CDR1 MGHRA and CDR2 YSYEKL. The CDR3 contains 15 residues. CDR3 sequence (DNA): TGCGCCAGCAGCCAATTGCCCTATAGCAATCAGCCCCAGCATTTT. It specifies CASSQLPYSNQPQHF.

The V and J genes are TRBV29-1 and TRBJ2-3; weak D call: TRBD1 (6 bases). V dropped 7 bases and J dropped 5 bases, with 16 bases sitting between them. CDR1 and CDR2 (germline): SQVTM, ANQGSEA. This CDR3 is built from 13 residues. CDR3 sequence (DNA): TGCAGCGCCAGAAGACAGGATGGAGATACGCAGTATTTT. Translation gives CSARRQDGDTQYF.

The chain couples TRBV6-5 to TRBJ2-6; D is uncertain. Germline V gene lookup returns CDR1 MNHEY and CDR2 SVGAGI. V gave up 2 bases and J gave up 0 bases, with 8 bases separating them. This CDR3 has 16 amino acids. CDR3 sequence (DNA): TGTGCCAGCAGTTACGGCCTTTCCTCTGGGGCCAACGTCCTGACTTTC. Encoded protein: CASSYGLSSGANVLTF.

The rearrangement uses TRBV18 and TRBJ1-2; D is unclear. The V gene's germline CDR1 is KGHSH and CDR2 LQKENI. With 4 bases removed from V and 1 base from J, the gap between germline ends came to 16 bases. The CDR3 is 16 amino acids. The CDR3 here is CASSQRQRTDNYGYTF. In DNA, the CDR3 is TGTGCCAGCTCACAGCGCCAGAGAACCGATAACTATGGCTACACCTTC.

The CDR3 DNA reads TGTGCCAGTAGTATAACTCGTGGCCGGGACACCGGGGAGCTGTTTTTT. It is translated as CASSITRGRDTGELFF. The chain uses TRBV19 and TRBJ2-2, with D unclear. Germline V CDR1 and CDR2: LNHDA, SQIVND (reference sequence). The CDR3 is 16 residues long. Trimming removed 2 bases from V and 3 bases from J, with 13 bases in between.

The rearrangement links TRBV27 to TRBJ2-1; 8 bases match TRBD1. The CDR3 is made up of 14 amino acids. Germline CDR1 is MNHEY and CDR2 is SMNVEV (reference sequence). V shed 5 bases, J shed 8 bases, and the junction held 8 bases outside the gene matches. The CDR3 sequence is CASSTSDRVDEQFF. In DNA, the CDR3 is TGTGCCAGCAGTACCTCGGACAGGGTCGATGAGCAGTTCTTC.

The chain employs TRBV25-1 and TRBJ2-7; TRBD2 aligns across 13 bases. There are 15 residues in the CDR3. Looked up from germline, CDR1 is MGHDK and CDR2 is SYGVNS. The V segment lost 2 bases and the J segment 3 bases; nucleotides outside the gene matches: 1. CDR3 sequence: CASSEGTSGIYEQYF. The CDR3 DNA reads as TGTGCCAGCAGTGAAGGGACTAGCGGGATCTACGAGCAGTACTTC.

In its sample, this clone was seen a few times. The CDR3 reads CASSPDGGQPQHF. CDR3 in DNA: TGTGCCAGCTCACCAGACGGCGGTCAGCCCCAGCATTTT. The gene calls are TRBV18 and TRBJ1-5; D is uncertain. CDR1 is KGHSH, CDR2 LQKENI, per germline. This CDR3 has 13 amino acids. Trimming shortened V by 2 bases and J by 6 bases, and 8 bases separated the two germline ends. Filled out from reference TRBV18 and TRBJ1-5, the complete variable domain reads NAGVMQNPRHLVRRRGQEARLRCSPMKGHSHVYWYRQLPEEGLKFMVYLQKENIIDESGMPKERFSAEFPKEGPSILRIQQVVRGDSAAYFCASSPDGGQPQHFGDGTRLSIL.

This clone was counted once. V gene TRBV19 combines with J gene TRBJ2-5, with D possibly being TRBD2 (6 bases). This CDR3 spans 13 amino acids. Trimming cost V 8 bases and J 5 bases, with 15 bases left between them. Germline V lookup: CDR1 LNHDA, CDR2 SQIVND (reference sequence). CDR3 DNA: TGTGCCAGTGGGGGTGGAGGGATGGAGACCCAGTACTTC. Translating gives CASGGGGMETQYF. The entire variable domain, with the rest obtained from reference TRBV19 and TRBJ2-5, is as follows: DGGITQSPKYLFRKEGQNVTLSCEQNLNHDAMYWYRQDPGQGLRLIYYSQIVNDFQKGDIAEGYSVSREKKESFPLTVTSAQKNPTAFYLCASGGGGMETQYFGPGTRLLVL.

This clone was counted a single time. The V call is TRBV11-3, the J call TRBJ2-1, with D maybe TRBD1 (9 bases). Germline values: CDR1 SGHNT, CDR2 YENEEA. The length of the CDR3 is 15 residues. The V end lost 8 bases, the J end lost 2 bases, and 16 bases lay between the germline ends. The CDR3 nucleotides are TGTGCCAGCCTCGGGGGGGACAGGGCCTACAATGAGCAGTTCTTC. Its protein product is CASLGGDRAYNEQFF.

The chain recombines TRBV6-1 with TRBJ1-6; D uncertain. V was cut by 5 bases and J by 5 bases, with 10 bases left in between. Germline CDR1 MNHNS, CDR2 SASEGT. The CDR3 spans 14 residues. CDR3 sequence: CASSRGLDNSPLHF. As DNA, the CDR3 is TGTGCCAGCAGTCGGGGTCTGGATAATTCACCCCTCCACTTT.

The V call is TRBV9, the J call TRBJ1-4; tentatively, D is TRBD1 (6 bases). The length of the CDR3 is 14 residues. CDR1 SGDLS and CDR2 YYNGEE come from the germline V gene. Trimming took 3 bases from V and 1 from J, leaving 7 bases between them. In nucleotides, the CDR3 is TGTGCCAGCAGCGCACAGGGAACTAATGAAAAACTGTTTTTT. It yields the protein CASSAQGTNEKLFF.

This chain uses TRBV7-2 with TRBJ1-2; D is unresolved. Trimming cost V 5 bases and J 2 bases, with 12 bases left between them. CDR3 size: 14 residues. Germline V gene lookup returns CDR1 SGHTA and CDR2 FQGNSA. CDR3: CASSLIARNYGYTF. The CDR3 coding sequence is TGTGCCAGCAGCCTCATAGCCAGAAACTATGGCTACACCTTC. Full variable domain (remainder filled in from reference TRBV7-2 and TRBJ1-2): GAGVSQSPSNKVTEKGKDVELRCDPISGHTALYWYRQSLGQGLEFLIYFQGNSAPDKSGLPSDRFSAERTGGSVSTLTIQRTQQEDSAVYLCASSLIARNYGYTFGSGTRLTVV.

The chain couples TRBV5-1 to TRBJ2-2, with a weak D call TRBD1 (6 bases). The CDR3 length is 14 residues. V was shortened by 4 bases and J by 6 bases, with 13 bases between the two germline ends. The germline gives CDR1 SGHRS, CDR2 YFSETQ. CDR3 amino acids: CASSPNPGAGELFF. The DNA of the CDR3 is TGCGCCAGCAGCCCAAACCCAGGGGCCGGGGAGCTGTTTTTT.

CDR3 DNA: TGTGCCAGCAGCTTTGGGGGATACTCTGGAAACACCATATATTTT. Its protein product is CASSFGGYSGNTIYF. This chain links TRBV11-2 with TRBJ1-3; D might be TRBD1 (5 bases). Germline CDR1 SGHAT, CDR2 FQNNGV. The CDR3 sequence is 15 residues long. The ends were cut back, 3 bases at V and 0 bases at J, with 9 bases in the middle.

V gene TRBV29-1 combines with J gene TRBJ2-1, with D uncertain. Looked up from germline, CDR1 is SQVTM and CDR2 is ANQGSEA. V was trimmed by 1 base and J by 0 bases, leaving 7 bases between them. This CDR3 contains 14 residues. The CDR3 loop reads CSVEAYSSYNEQFF. As DNA, the CDR3 is TGCAGCGTTGAAGCGTACAGCTCCTACAATGAGCAGTTCTTC.

The chain employs TRBV2 and TRBJ1-6, with no clear D. Deletions cut 5 bases from V and 6 bases from J, with 11 bases between. CDR1 is SNHLY, CDR2 FYNNEI, per germline. This CDR3 has 14 amino acids. The CDR3 loop is CASSPSQINSPLHF. The CDR3 coding sequence is TGTGCCAGCAGTCCCAGTCAGATTAATTCACCCCTCCACTTT.

This clone was seen only a few times. This chain connects TRBV11-2 to TRBJ2-1; 8 bases map to TRBD1. Trimming took 5 bases from V and 16 from J; bases not matched to a gene: 10. The germline CDR1 and CDR2 sequences are SGHAT and FQNNGV. This CDR3 comprises 12 residues. The CDR3 spells CASSQGAVLPFF. The CDR3 DNA is TGTGCCAGCAGCCAGGGGGCGGTCCTTCCCTTCTTC.

The chain combines TRBV5-1 with TRBJ2-6, with 12 bases aligning to TRBD1. Trimming removed 4 bases from V and 1 base from J; junction bases left unmatched: 6. The CDR3 has 18 amino acids. Germline values: CDR1 SGHRS, CDR2 YFSETQ. The CDR3 nucleotides read TGCGCCAGCAGCGGAGGGGACAGGGGGCGGTCTGGGGCCAACGTCCTGACTTTC. Protein sequence: CASSGGDRGRSGANVLTF.

The rearrangement links TRBV7-3 to TRBJ1-5, with 9 bases aligning to TRBD1. The germline V gene has CDR1 SGHTA and CDR2 FQGTGA. Trimming took 5 bases from V and 3 from J; bases not matched to a gene: 5. This CDR3 is 15 amino acids long. The CDR3 DNA sequence: TGTGCCAGCAGCCAGGGGACAGGGTACAATCAGCCCCAGCATTTT. Its protein is CASSQGTGYNQPQHF.

V is TRBV7-9 and J is TRBJ2-1; D not certain. The CDR3 has 13 residues. Per the germline V gene, CDR1 is SEHNR and CDR2 is FQNEAQ (reference sequence). The V end was cut by 1 base, the J end by 9 bases, with 10 bases between. CDR3 nucleotide sequence: TGTGCCAGCAGCTTAGATTTGGGTCTTGAGCAGTTCTTC. Translated: CASSLDLGLEQFF.